The rows below give T cell receptor beta chains drawn from one sample of a study of OX40 agonist ivuxolimab in advanced cancers. Assay used: immunoSEQ multiplex PCR; TCRdb lists only in-frame clones, some missing. In the table there are about 77,000 clones, 65% to 85% of which are singletons. The source was CD4+ or CD8+ T cells sorted from blood, collected in a trial of the OX40 agonist ivuxolimab. These receptors were collected from an adult with an advanced solid tumor such as melanoma, head and neck, liver or kidney cancer. Each CDR3 is given with its conserved first and last residue. D genes are given only for firm matches. The size entry is marked missing in some rows and otherwise reads once, few, many or a size class.

D	J	size	V	CDR3	DNA
TRBD2	TRBJ2-7	few	TRBV4-2	CASSLYSGTSGGAYEQYF	TGTGCCAGCAGCCTATACTCCGGGACTAGCGGGGGGGCCTACGAGCAGTACTTC
TRBD2	TRBJ2-5	-	TRBV7-8	CASSPVGRAGVRPTQYF	TGTGCCAGCAGCCCTGTGGGGCGGGCGGGAGTTCGTCCGACCCAGTACTTC
-	TRBJ1-2	-	TRBV19	CASSSRRVKTFFGYTF	TGTGCCAGTAGTTCGAGAAGGGTGAAAACCTTTTTCGGCTACACCTTC
-	TRBJ2-3	-	TRBV6-5	CASSLVSTRDTQYF	TGTGCCAGCAGTTTAGTTAGCACAAGAGATACGCAGTATTTT
-	TRBJ2-2	-	TRBV7-2	CASSSGPGRSGELFF	TGTGCCAGCAGCTCGGGCCCAGGGCGGTCCGGGGAGCTGTTTTTT
-	TRBJ1-5	-	TRBV7-3	CASSLTPNQPQHF	TGTGCCAGCAGCTTAACGCCGAATCAGCCCCAGCATTTT
TRBD1	TRBJ1-6	-	TRBV11-2	CASSARGTGASPLHF	TGTGCCAGCAGCGCGAGGGGGACAGGGGCTTCACCCCTCCACTTT
-	TRBJ2-1	once	TRBV11-3	CASSPSTGNYNEQFF	TGTGCCAGCAGCCCCTCGACAGGAAACTACAATGAGCAGTTCTTC
TRBD2	TRBJ2-5	-	TRBV5-1	CASSLYSGGAQETQYF	TGCGCCAGCAGCTTGTACAGCGGGGGGGCCCAAGAGACCCAGTACTTC
-	TRBJ1-2	-	TRBV28	CASSPLSYGYTF	TGTGCCAGCAGTCCCCTGAGCTATGGCTACACCTTC
-	TRBJ1-4	-	TRBV2	CASSESGVMGEKLFF	TGTGCCAGCAGTGAAAGTGGCGTAATGGGTGAAAAACTGTTTTTT
TRBD2	TRBJ2-3	-	TRBV5-4	CASSFRASGSTDTQYF	TGTGCCAGCAGCTTCAGGGCTAGCGGAAGCACAGATACGCAGTATTTT
-	TRBJ1-5	-	TRBV7-2	CASSFGQHQPQHF	TGTGCCAGCAGCTTTGGTCAGCATCAGCCCCAGCATTTT
-	TRBJ2-6	-	TRBV6-5	CASSYSWEAGANVLTF	TGTGCCAGCAGTTACTCTTGGGAAGCCGGGGCCAACGTCCTGACTTTC
-	TRBJ1-5	-	TRBV27	CASSTTGNQPQHF	TGTGCCAGCAGTACTACAGGGAATCAGCCCCAGCATTTT
TRBD1	TRBJ1-2	-	TRBV29-1	CSVALGQGVSNYGYTF	TGCAGCGTTGCCCTAGGACAGGGGGTGTCAAACTATGGCTACACCTTC
-	TRBJ1-2	-	TRBV19	CASSHPGLSANYGYTF	TGTGCCAGTAGTCACCCCGGACTCTCAGCTAACTATGGCTACACCTTC
-	TRBJ2-7	-	TRBV9	CASSVMGTGEQYF	TGTGCCAGCAGCGTTATGGGAACGGGGGAGCAGTACTTC
-	TRBJ1-1	-	TRBV27	CASSLKGQSGTEAFF	TGTGCCAGCAGTTTAAAAGGACAGTCTGGGACTGAAGCTTTCTTT
-	TRBJ1-1	-	TRBV2	CASSEAPRVEAFF	TGTGCCAGCAGTGAGGCCCCGAGGGTGGAAGCTTTCTTT
-	TRBJ1-2	-	TRBV7-2	CASSLTRGSPGGYTF	TGTGCCAGCAGCTTAACTCGGGGGTCGCCAGGAGGCTACACCTTC
TRBD2	TRBJ2-2	-	TRBV4-2	CASSQGLAGVGTGELFF	TGTGCCAGCAGCCAGGGACTAGCGGGAGTAGGGACCGGGGAGCTGTTTTTT
-	TRBJ1-1	-	TRBV5-8	CASNPPVKRNTEAFF	TGTGCCAGCAACCCCCCGGTGAAGCGGAACACTGAAGCTTTCTTT
TRBD1	TRBJ2-7	-	TRBV20-1	CSAGQGYEQYF	TGCAGCGCGGGACAGGGTTACGAGCAGTACTTC
TRBD1	TRBJ2-1	few	TRBV10-3	CATGQAPNNEQFF	TGTGCCACGGGACAGGCCCCAAACAATGAGCAGTTCTTC
TRBD2	TRBJ2-3	few	TRBV7-9	CASSLDKRGALDTQYF	TGTGCCAGCAGCTTAGATAAGCGGGGGGCTTTGGATACGCAGTATTTT
-	TRBJ1-1	once	TRBV6-1	CASSERGWGTEAFF	TGTGCCAGCAGTGAAAGGGGTTGGGGCACTGAAGCTTTCTTT